Sequencing of this T cell receptor beta chain was carried out in a study of T cell responses to AZD1222 COVID-19 vaccine. Using immunoSEQ multiplex PCR, the repertoire was profiled, and TCRdb retains in-frame clones only, with some absent. The sample has about 120,000 clones, around 88% seen once. With regard to this clone: Antigen: not known.

Whole-study findings and limits: Receipt of two AZD1222 doses was followed by a rise in Spike-specific TCR breadth and depth.

Germline V gene sequence: CDR1 MNHEY, CDR2 SVGAGI. V was pared by 4 bases and J by 1 base, with 7 bases between. The CDR3 is made up of 13 amino acids. The chain is built from TRBV6-5 and TRBJ1-1; D call uncertain. The clonotype originates from an adult in good health. Sequencing used peripheral blood, obtained on day 0 of AZD1222 vaccination. This chain's CDR3 is CASSSSKNTEAFF. For the CDR3, the DNA is TGTGCCAGCAGTTCTTCTAAGAACACTGAAGCTTTCTTT.